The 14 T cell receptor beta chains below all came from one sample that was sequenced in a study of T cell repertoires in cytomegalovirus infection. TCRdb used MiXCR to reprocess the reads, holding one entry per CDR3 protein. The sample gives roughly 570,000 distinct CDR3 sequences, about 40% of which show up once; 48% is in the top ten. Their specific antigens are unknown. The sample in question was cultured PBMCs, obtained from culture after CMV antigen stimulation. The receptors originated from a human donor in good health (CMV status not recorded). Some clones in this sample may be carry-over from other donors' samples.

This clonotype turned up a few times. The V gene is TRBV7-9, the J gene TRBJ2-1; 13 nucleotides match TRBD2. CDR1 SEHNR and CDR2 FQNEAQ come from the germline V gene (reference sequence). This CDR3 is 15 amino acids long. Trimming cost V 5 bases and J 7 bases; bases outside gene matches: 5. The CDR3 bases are TGTGCCAGCAGCCAGACTAGCGGGAGGTTTAATGAGCAGTTCTTC. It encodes CASSQTSGRFNEQFF.

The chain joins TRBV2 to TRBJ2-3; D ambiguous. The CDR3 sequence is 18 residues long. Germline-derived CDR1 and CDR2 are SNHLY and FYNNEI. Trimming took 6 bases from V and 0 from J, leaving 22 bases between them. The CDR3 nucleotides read TGTGCCAGCAGCGGCACGGTCTCCCTGGCGGAGAGCACAGATACGCAGTATTTT. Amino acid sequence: CASSGTVSLAESTDTQYF. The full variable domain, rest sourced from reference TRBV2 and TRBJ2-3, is EPEVTQTPSHQVTQMGQEVILRCVPISNHLYFYWYRQILGQKVEFLVSFYNNEISEKSEIFDDQFSVERPDGSNFTLKIRSTKLEDSAMYFCASSGTVSLAESTDTQYFGPGTRLTVL.

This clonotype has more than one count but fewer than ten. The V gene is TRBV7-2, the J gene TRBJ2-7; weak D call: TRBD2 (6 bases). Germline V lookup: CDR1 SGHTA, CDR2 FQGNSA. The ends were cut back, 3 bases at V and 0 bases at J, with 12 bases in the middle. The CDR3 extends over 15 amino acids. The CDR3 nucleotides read TGTGCCAGCAGCTTGGGCGGGGTTCACTCCTACGAGCAGTACTTC. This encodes CASSLGGVHSYEQYF.

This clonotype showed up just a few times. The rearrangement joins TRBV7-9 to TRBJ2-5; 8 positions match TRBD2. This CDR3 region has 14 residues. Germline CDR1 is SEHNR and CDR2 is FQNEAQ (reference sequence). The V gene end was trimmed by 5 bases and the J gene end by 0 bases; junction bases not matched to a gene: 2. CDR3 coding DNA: TGTGCCAGCAGCCAGCGGGAGTACCAAGAGACCCAGTACTTC. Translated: CASSQREYQETQYF.

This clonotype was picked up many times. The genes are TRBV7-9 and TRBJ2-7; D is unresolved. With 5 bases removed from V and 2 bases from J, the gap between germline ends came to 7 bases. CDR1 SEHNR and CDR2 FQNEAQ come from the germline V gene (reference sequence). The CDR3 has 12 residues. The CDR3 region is CASSPTPYEQYF. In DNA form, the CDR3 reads TGTGCCAGCAGCCCCACTCCCTACGAGCAGTACTTC.

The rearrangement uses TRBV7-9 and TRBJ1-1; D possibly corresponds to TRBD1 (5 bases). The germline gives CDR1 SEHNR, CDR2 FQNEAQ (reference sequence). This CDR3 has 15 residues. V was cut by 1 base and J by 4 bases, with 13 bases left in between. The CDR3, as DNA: TGTGCCAGCAGCTTAGTAGGGGCAGGATTCACTGAAGCTTTCTTT. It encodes CASSLVGAGFTEAFF. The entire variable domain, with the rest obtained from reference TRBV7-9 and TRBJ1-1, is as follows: DTGVSQNPRHKITKRGQNVTFRCDPISEHNRLYWYRQTLGQGPEFLTYFQNEAQLEKSRLLSDRFSAERPKGSFSTLEIQRTEQGDSAMYLCASSLVGAGFTEAFFGQGTRLTVV.

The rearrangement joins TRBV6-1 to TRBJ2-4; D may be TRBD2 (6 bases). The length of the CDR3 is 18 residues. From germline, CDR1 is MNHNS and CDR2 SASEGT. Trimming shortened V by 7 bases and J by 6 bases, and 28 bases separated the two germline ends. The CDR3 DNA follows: TGTGCCAGCACGGGTGGCCCCCACCGGGGCGGGGTAAGAAACATTCAGTACTTC. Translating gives CASTGGPHRGGVRNIQYF.

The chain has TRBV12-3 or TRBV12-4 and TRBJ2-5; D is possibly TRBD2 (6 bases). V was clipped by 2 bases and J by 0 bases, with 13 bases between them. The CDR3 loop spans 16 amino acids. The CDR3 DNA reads TGTGCCAGCAGTTTATACGGGGGAGCAGACCAAGAGACCCAGTACTTC. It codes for CASSLYGGADQETQYF.

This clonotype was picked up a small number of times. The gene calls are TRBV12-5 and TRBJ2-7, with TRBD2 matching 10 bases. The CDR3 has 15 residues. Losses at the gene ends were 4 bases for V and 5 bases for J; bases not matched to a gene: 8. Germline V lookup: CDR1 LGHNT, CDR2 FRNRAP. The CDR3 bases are TGTGCTAGTGGTTGGGGAGCGGGAGGGCCCAACGAGCAGTACTTC. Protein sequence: CASGWGAGGPNEQYF.

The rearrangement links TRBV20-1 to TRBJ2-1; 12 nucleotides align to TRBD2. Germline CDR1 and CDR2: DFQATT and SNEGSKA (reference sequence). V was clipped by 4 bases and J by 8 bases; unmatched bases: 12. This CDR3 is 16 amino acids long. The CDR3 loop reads CSATPRTSGRFDEQFF. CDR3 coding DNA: TGCAGTGCTACCCCCCGTACTAGCGGGAGGTTCGATGAGCAGTTCTTC.

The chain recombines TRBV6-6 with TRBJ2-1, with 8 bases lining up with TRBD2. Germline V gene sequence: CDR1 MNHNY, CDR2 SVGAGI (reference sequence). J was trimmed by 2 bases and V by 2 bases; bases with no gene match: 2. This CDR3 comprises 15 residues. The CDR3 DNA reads TGTGCCAGCAGTTACAGCGGGAGTGCCTACAATGAGCAGTTCTTC. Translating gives CASSYSGSAYNEQFF.

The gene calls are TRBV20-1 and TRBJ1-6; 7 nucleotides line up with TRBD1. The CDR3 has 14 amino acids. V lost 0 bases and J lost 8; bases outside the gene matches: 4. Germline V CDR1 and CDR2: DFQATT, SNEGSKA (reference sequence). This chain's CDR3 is CSARDPQGDSPLHF. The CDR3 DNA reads TGCAGTGCTAGAGATCCCCAGGGGGATTCACCCCTCCACTTT.

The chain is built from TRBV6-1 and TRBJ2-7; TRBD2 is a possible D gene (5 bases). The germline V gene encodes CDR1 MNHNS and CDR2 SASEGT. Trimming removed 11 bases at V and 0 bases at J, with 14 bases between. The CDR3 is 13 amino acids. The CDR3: CASGRGSSYEQYF. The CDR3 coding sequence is TGTGCCTCCGGACGGGGAAGCTCCTACGAGCAGTACTTC.

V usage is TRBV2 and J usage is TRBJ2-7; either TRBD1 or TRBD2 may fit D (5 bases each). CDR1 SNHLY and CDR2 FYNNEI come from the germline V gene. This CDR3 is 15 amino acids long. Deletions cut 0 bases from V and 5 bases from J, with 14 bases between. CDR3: CASSEAGVAGDEQYF. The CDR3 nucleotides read TGTGCCAGCAGTGAAGCGGGGGTTGCGGGCGACGAGCAGTACTTC.